The 26 T cell receptor beta chains presented below share a single source sample, sequenced in a study of beta chain features in type 1 diabetes. General study points: In every one of the four CD4+ subsets, TCRB CDR3s were moderately but significantly shorter in Type 1 diabetes patients.

TCRB transcripts that were expressed got sequenced, as all of the isolated RNA had been reverse transcribed. This table comes from immunoSEQ multiplex PCR, and its TCRdb copy is limited to in-frame clones, with some not included. The repertoire holds 300,000 to 350,000 clones, 9.3% seen once, with roughly 1% in the top ten. Their specific antigens are unknown. Input material: central memory CD4+ T cells from blood. The receptor source for this set is a man under 40 with type 1 diabetes.

The rearrangement uses TRBV2 and TRBJ2-4; 7 bases line up with TRBD2. The CDR3 is made up of 13 amino acids. Germline lookup yields CDR1 SNHLY and CDR2 FYNNEI. V shed 3 bases and J 6 bases; nucleotides not matched to a gene: 2. The DNA of the CDR3 is TGTGCCAGCAGTGACGAGCGGGGAAACATTCAGTACTTC. Protein: CASSDERGNIQYF.

This clone was observed a handful of times. This sequence joins TRBV9 and TRBJ2-6, with 12 positions matching TRBD1. The CDR3 contains 18 residues. After removal of 0 bases from V and 4 bases from J, the junction contained 5 bases not matched to a gene. The V gene's germline CDR1 is SGDLS and CDR2 YYNGEE. The CDR3 reads CASSVVGQGAAGANVLTF. CDR3 nucleotide sequence: TGTGCCAGCAGCGTAGTGGGACAGGGGGCCGCGGGGGCCAACGTCCTGACTTTC.

The chain has TRBV23-1 and TRBJ2-2; 9 bases are a match to TRBD1. TRBV23-1 is identified as an open reading frame with a role that is uncertain. V was pared by 6 bases and J by 6 bases, with 5 bases of the junction left unmatched. The CDR3 spans 14 residues. The CDR3 DNA is TGCGCCAGCAGAGGGACAGGGAGGGCCGGGGAGCTGTTTTTT. Protein product: CASRGTGRAGELFF.

Concerning this clone itself: Other nucleotide sequences from this sample produce the same CDR3. The CDR3 spells CASSPQSTGELFF. CDR3 nucleotides: TGTGCCAGCAGCCCCCAATCGACCGGGGAGCTGTTTTTT. The chain joins TRBV11-2 to TRBJ2-2; no reliable D call. Trimming took 5 bases from V and 5 from J, leaving 9 bases between them. This CDR3 is 13 amino acids long. Germline V gene sequence: CDR1 SGHAT, CDR2 FQNNGV.

This clone turned up a few times. DNA of the CDR3: TGTGCCAGCAGTGGCGAGCAGGGGGGCACTGAAGCTTTCTTT. This codes for CASSGEQGGTEAFF. The chain links TRBV2 to TRBJ1-1, with TRBD1 matching 7 bases. This CDR3 contains 14 residues. The J segment lost 4 bases and the V segment lost 4 bases, leaving 6 bases of the junction unmatched. Germline CDR1 SNHLY, CDR2 FYNNEI.

This clone came up many times. The genes are TRBV7-2 and TRBJ2-7, with 7 bases that match TRBD1. The CDR3 sequence is 14 residues long. V lost 5 bases, J lost 2 bases, and 6 bases stayed unmatched. CDR1 SGHTA and CDR2 FQGNSA come from the germline V gene. CDR3 region: CASSPLDRAYEQYF. CDR3 sequence (DNA): TGTGCCAGCAGCCCACTCGACAGGGCCTACGAGCAGTACTTC.

This clone was seen only a few times. Here the CDR3 DNA reads TGTGCCAGCAGCCCTCTCGGGCCCGGGGCCAACGTCCTGACTTTC. Its protein is CASSPLGPGANVLTF. The rearrangement links TRBV9 to TRBJ2-6, with unresolved D. The CDR3 extends over 15 amino acids. V was clipped by 4 bases and J by 4 bases, with 12 bases between them. Germline CDR1 and CDR2: SGDLS and YYNGEE.

This clone appeared a few times. This sequence joins TRBV5-1 and TRBJ2-1; tentatively, D is TRBD1 (6 bases). Germline assignment: CDR1 SGHRS and CDR2 YFSETQ. Trimming cost V 4 bases and J 3 bases, with 8 bases left between them. The CDR3 runs to 13 residues. The chain's CDR3 is CASSTDSYNEQFF. Written as DNA, the CDR3 is TGCGCCAGCAGCACGGACAGCTACAATGAGCAGTTCTTC.

This clone was detected only a few times. V is TRBV21-1 and J is TRBJ2-7; the DNA was not compared with TRBD2, the D call given in the table. TRBV21-1 is described as a pseudogene. CDR3 length: 13 amino acids. In DNA, the CDR3 is TGTGCCAGCTGGTATTTCGCCGTTAGCGAGCAGTACTTC. Translated: CASWYFAVSEQYF.

This sequence joins TRBV25-1 and TRBJ2-1; D is possibly TRBD2 (5 bases). CDR1 and CDR2 from the germline V gene are MGHDK and SYGVNS. V was cut by 7 bases and J by 2 bases, with 12 bases left in between. There are 14 residues in the CDR3. CDR3 DNA: TGTGCCAGCATGAGACCCGGGGCCTACAATGAGCAGTTCTTC. It translates to CASMRPGAYNEQFF. Filled out from reference TRBV25-1 and TRBJ2-1, the complete variable domain reads EADIYQTPRYLVIGTGKKITLECSQTMGHDKMYWYQQDPGMELHLIHYSYGVNSTEKGDLSSESTVSRIRTEHFPLTLESARPSHTSQYLCASMRPGAYNEQFFGPGTRLTVL.

This clone was detected a few times. The chain joins TRBV27 to TRBJ2-6, with 7 bases that match TRBD1. After removal of 8 bases from V and 1 base from J, the junction contained 8 bases not matched to a gene. The CDR3 sequence is 16 residues long. From germline, CDR1 is MNHEY and CDR2 SMNVEV (reference sequence). CDR3 nucleotide sequence: TGTGCCAGCGAGAGGACAGGTCAATCTGGGGCCAACGTCCTGACTTTC. It yields the protein CASERTGQSGANVLTF.

In the case of this clone: This CDR3 is also generated by other DNA sequences in the sample. The chain carries TRBV5-1 and TRBJ1-5; TRBD1 aligns across 9 bases. The junction had 8 bases not matched to a gene; V was cut back by 0 bases and J by 7 bases. Per germline, CDR1 SGHRS and CDR2 YFSETQ. This CDR3 region has 16 residues. CDR3 sequence reads: CASSLDGTGGGQPQHF. DNA for the CDR3: TGCGCCAGCAGCTTGGACGGCACAGGGGGCGGGCAGCCCCAGCATTTT.

The gene calls are TRBV7-2 and TRBJ2-7, with TRBD1 matching 9 bases. The CDR3 totals 17 residues. In germline, CDR1 is SGHTA, CDR2 FQGNSA. Unmatched junction bases numbered 11, after V lost 2 bases and J lost 3 bases. The CDR3 region has the DNA TGTGCCAGCAGCTTATCCCCTTTTTCGGACAGGGGCTACGAGCAGTACTTC. This sequence encodes CASSLSPFSDRGYEQYF.

This clone was observed a handful of times. The chain uses TRBV4-3 and TRBJ2-4, with D hard to call. Germline V lookup: CDR1 LGHNA, CDR2 YSLEER. CDR3 size: 14 residues. Trimming cost V 0 bases and J 0 bases, with 3 bases left between them. CDR3 in amino acids: CASSQDGAKNIQYF. The CDR3 bases are TGCGCCAGCAGCCAAGATGGAGCCAAAAACATTCAGTACTTC.

V usage is TRBV29-1 and J usage is TRBJ2-2; D tentatively fits TRBD1 or TRBD2 (5 bases each). Trimming shortened V by 8 bases and J by 4 bases, and 11 bases separated the two germline ends. CDR3 length: 12 amino acids. CDR1 and CDR2 (germline): SQVTM, ANQGSEA. In nucleotides, the CDR3 is TGCAGCCCGGGACGCTCCACCGGGGAGCTGTTTTTT. It encodes CSPGRSTGELFF.

The V gene is TRBV6-5, the J gene TRBJ1-2, with no clear D. Trimming removed 6 bases at V and 5 bases at J, with 13 bases between. Germline V lookup: CDR1 MNHEY, CDR2 SVGAGI. The CDR3 is made up of 13 amino acids. CDR3 loop: CASRTTGRYGYTF. DNA of the CDR3: TGTGCCAGCAGGACAACGGGTAGATATGGCTACACCTTC.

The V gene is TRBV7-2, the J gene TRBJ2-3; 10 positions match TRBD2. J gave up 0 bases and V 5 bases, and 8 bases lay outside the gene matches. Germline values: CDR1 SGHTA, CDR2 FQGNSA. The CDR3 length is 17 residues. The CDR3 DNA is TGTGCCAGCAGCGTCGATCATAGCGGGGGGAGCACAGATACGCAGTATTTT. It encodes CASSVDHSGGSTDTQYF.

This clone was counted only a few times. This chain connects TRBV11-3 to TRBJ1-6; D not resolved. Germline V lookup: CDR1 SGHNT, CDR2 YENEEA. Trimming pared 6 bases from V and 4 bases from J, leaving 19 bases between. The CDR3 runs 17 residues. The CDR3 DNA sequence: TGTGCCAGCAGTATTTGGGAGCCTCCGCTTTATAATTCACCCCTCCACTTT. It encodes CASSIWEPPLYNSPLHF.

This rearrangement joins TRBV25-1 to TRBJ1-2; maybe TRBD1 (6 bases). CDR3 length: 15 residues. Trimming cost V 0 bases and J 6 bases, with 14 bases left between them. Germline V gene data show CDR1 as MGHDK and CDR2 as SYGVNS. In nucleotides, the CDR3 is TGTGCCAGCAGTGAATATCATCGTCCAGGGGATGGCTACACCTTC. Translating gives CASSEYHRPGDGYTF.

This clone was seen more than once but under ten times. The chain is built from TRBV5-1 and TRBJ2-1, with D uncertain. Germline assignment: CDR1 SGHRS and CDR2 YFSETQ. V lost 2 bases, J lost 5 bases, and 8 bases lay in between. The CDR3 loop spans 13 amino acids. The CDR3 DNA reads TGCGCCAGCAGCTTCGGCAGAGACAATGAGCAGTTCTTC. This translates into CASSFGRDNEQFF. The full variable domain, its missing parts supplied by reference TRBV5-1 and TRBJ2-1, is KAGVTQTPRYLIKTRGQQVTLSCSPISGHRSVSWYQQTPGQGLQFLFEYFSETQRNKGNFPGRFSGRQFSNSRSEMNVSTLELGDSALYLCASSFGRDNEQFFGPGTRLTVL.

CDR3 amino acids: CASSEAFRQGAITDTQYF. CDR3 nucleotides: TGTGCCAGCAGTGAAGCGTTTAGACAGGGGGCCATAACAGATACGCAGTATTTT. This chain uses TRBV6-1 with TRBJ2-3, with 10 bases identical to TRBD1. The CDR3 length is 18 residues. Germline V gene lookup returns CDR1 MNHNS and CDR2 SASEGT. The V and J ends lost 0 bases and 3 bases, in that order; junction bases with no gene match: 9.

The chain couples TRBV30 to TRBJ2-1; 13 nucleotides agree with TRBD2. The germline V gene encodes CDR1 GTSNPN and CDR2 SVGIG (reference sequence). The V and J ends lost 6 bases and 4 bases, in that order; junction bases with no gene match: 12. The CDR3 contains 17 residues. CDR3: CACGLAGDTGYYNEQFF. The CDR3 nucleotides are TGTGCCTGCGGACTAGCGGGGGATACGGGTTATTACAATGAGCAGTTCTTC.

The chain joins TRBV5-1 to TRBJ2-2; D perhaps matches TRBD1 (5 bases). Germline V gene lookup returns CDR1 SGHRS and CDR2 YFSETQ. The CDR3 totals 14 residues. The V end was cut by 0 bases, the J end by 3 bases, with 6 bases between. The CDR3 sequence is CASSLGTHTGELFF. The CDR3 coding sequence is TGCGCCAGCAGCTTGGGGACACACACCGGGGAGCTGTTTTTT.

This rearrangement joins TRBV7-2 to TRBJ2-7; 8 bases match TRBD1. J gave up 5 bases and V 0 bases, and 3 bases lay outside the gene matches. Germline V CDR1 and CDR2: SGHTA, FQGNSA. There are 14 residues in the CDR3. CDR3 nucleotide sequence: TGTGCCAGCAGCTTAGCCGAGGACAGGGACGAGCAGTACTTC. Its translation is CASSLAEDRDEQYF.

CDR3 nucleotide sequence: TGTGCCATCAGTCGGACAGGGGATATCGAGCAGTACTTC. Its protein product is CAISRTGDIEQYF. This sequence joins TRBV10-3 and TRBJ2-7; 9 positions agree with TRBD1. This CDR3 has 13 residues. The germline CDR1 and CDR2 sequences are ENHRY and SYGVKD. Unmatched junction bases numbered 5, after V lost 5 bases and J lost 6 bases.

This clone has a handful of counts. The chain joins TRBV5-1 to TRBJ2-3, with D unclear. CDR1 and CDR2 (germline): SGHRS, YFSETQ. The CDR3 is made up of 14 amino acids. Between the trimmed V and J ends, which lost 4 bases and 0 bases, there was a span of 9 bases. The chain's CDR3 is CASSPLVSTDTQYF. The CDR3 DNA is TGCGCCAGCAGCCCCCTAGTTAGCACAGATACGCAGTATTTT.